Presented here are 12 T cell receptor beta chains from one specimen sequenced in a study of blood T cell repertoires in COVID-19. Clones were sequenced by immunoSEQ multiplex PCR, and TCRdb holds only the in-frame ones, with some missing. The sample has about 250,000 clones, 70% to 90% seen once; the top ten hold roughly 15%. The sample comprised PBMCs or T cells enriched from blood (not recorded which). These receptors originate from a man between 18 and 29 years old who had recovered from COVID-19.

This chain uses TRBV12-3 or TRBV12-4 with TRBJ1-2; 7 positions agree with TRBD1. Trimming took 2 bases from V and 7 from J; bases not matched to a gene: 4. The CDR3 loop spans 13 amino acids. This CDR3 is CASSLISGGGYTF. CDR3 DNA: TGTGCCAGCAGTTTAATCTCAGGGGGTGGCTACACCTTC.

V is TRBV10-1 and J is TRBJ1-3; D possibly corresponds to TRBD1 (6 bases). Per germline, CDR1 WNHNN and CDR2 SYGVQD (reference sequence). Deletions cut 6 bases from V and 2 bases from J, with 8 bases between. The CDR3 runs 13 residues. CDR3 sequence (DNA): TGCGCCAGCAGGGACAGTCCTGGAAACACCATATATTTT. Its protein is CASRDSPGNTIYF.

The genes are TRBV10-2 and TRBJ2-4, with D possibly matching TRBD2 (5 bases). There are 16 residues in the CDR3. The germline V gene has CDR1 WSHSY and CDR2 SAAADI. The germline V and J ends were trimmed by 2 bases and 1 base, with 12 bases remaining between them. Here the CDR3 DNA reads TGCGCCAGCAGTGAGCAGACGGAGGCGGCCAAAAACATTCAGTACTTC. It is translated as CASSEQTEAAKNIQYF.

This clone was seen only a few times. J is TRBJ2-1 and V is TRBV29-1, with 7 bases aligning to TRBD2. The CDR3 runs 15 residues. The ends lost 3 bases at V and 0 bases at J; junction bases unmatched: 5. CDR1 and CDR2 (germline): SQVTM, ANQGSEA. CDR3: CSVEGSGISYNEQFF. Here the CDR3 DNA reads TGCAGCGTTGAGGGGAGCGGGATCTCCTACAATGAGCAGTTCTTC.

This clone was counted a few times. The V and J genes are TRBV5-5 and TRBJ2-3; 8 bases are shared with TRBD2. Trimming removed 5 bases from V and 3 bases from J; junction bases left unmatched: 5. There are 14 residues in the CDR3. Germline V CDR1 and CDR2: SGHKS, YYEKEE (reference sequence). The CDR3 DNA reads TGTGCCAGCAGATGGACTAGCTCTACAGATACGCAGTATTTT. Translated, it gives CASRWTSSTDTQYF.

The V and J genes are TRBV7-3 and TRBJ2-5, with TRBD2 matching 12 bases. CDR3 length: 16 amino acids. V was clipped by 5 bases and J by 2 bases; unmatched bases: 6. The germline gives CDR1 SGHTA, CDR2 FQGTGA. The CDR3 coding sequence is TGTGCCAGCAGCCGTGGACTAGCGGGATCACAAGAGACCCAGTACTTC. It specifies CASSRGLAGSQETQYF.

The gene calls are TRBV3-1 (or the pseudogene TRBV3-2) and TRBJ1-6; possibly TRBD1 for D (6 bases). V lost 8 bases and J lost 7, with 15 bases in between. Germline-derived CDR1 and CDR2 are LGHDT and YNNKEL (reference sequence). The CDR3 loop spans 14 amino acids. CDR3 amino acids: CASAFRDTNSPLHF. The DNA for the CDR3 is TGTGCCAGCGCTTTCCGGGACACAAATTCACCCCTCCACTTT.

This clone was observed once. This sequence joins TRBV24-1 and TRBJ2-7; 8 positions match TRBD2. Trimming cost V 5 bases and J 2 bases; bases outside gene matches: 4. CDR1 KGHDR and CDR2 SFDVKD come from the germline V gene. This CDR3 comprises 14 residues. The CDR3 DNA is TGTGCCACCAGTGGCGGGGGGCTGGCCTACGAGCAGTACTTC. It codes for CATSGGGLAYEQYF.

The genes are TRBV11-3 and TRBJ1-1; TRBD1 might be the D (6 bases). The V and J ends lost 11 bases and 6 bases respectively, with 16 bases between them. The germline gives CDR1 SGHNT, CDR2 YENEEA. The CDR3 is 12 residues long. The CDR3 DNA follows: TGTGCCGTTCGGACCAGGGGAGCTGAAGCTTTCTTT. This encodes CAVRTRGAEAFF.

This clone was detected only once. Other DNA sequences of this sample code for an identical CDR3. The chain carries TRBV15 and TRBJ1-2; D call uncertain. The length of the CDR3 is 14 residues. V lost 0 bases, J lost 3 bases, and 8 bases lay in between. In germline, CDR1 is LNHNV, CDR2 YYDKDF (reference sequence). Here the CDR3 DNA reads TGTGCCACCAGCAGAGATCTGGGAGACTATGGCTACACCTTC. This encodes CATSRDLGDYGYTF.

The chain couples TRBV11-2 to TRBJ1-1, with D unresolved. Germline CDR1 SGHAT, CDR2 FQNNGV. Trimming left V 1 base short and J 6 bases short, with 9 bases between. CDR3 length: 13 residues. CDR3 sequence (DNA): TGTGCCAGCAGCTTAGCCGGGAGCCCTGAAGCTTTCTTT. Amino acid sequence: CASSLAGSPEAFF.

The chain joins TRBV6-1 to TRBJ1-5; D might be TRBD1 (6 bases). Germline V gene sequence: CDR1 MNHNS, CDR2 SASEGT. This CDR3 comprises 13 residues. V was cut by 3 bases and J by 6 bases, with 9 bases left in between. This CDR3 is CASSEGAVQPQHF. The CDR3 DNA reads as TGTGCCAGCAGTGAGGGGGCGGTTCAGCCCCAGCATTTT.